This T cell receptor (beta chain) derives from a study of blood T cell repertoires in COVID-19 (dated by TCRdb to 2020 to 2022). For context, the study as a whole: Samples from collaborators originated in the United States, Italy and Spain and spanned both the acute and convalescent phases of COVID-19. Subjects who had been exposed to COVID-19, were actively infected with it, or had recovered from it provided the deeply sampled blood TCRbeta repertoires that made up the dataset. Nearly every sample came with metadata listing a de-identified subject ID, COVID-19 status, age in years and sex. Where HLA class I and class II types were available, the types were taken from metadata supplied by the sample provider, not from assay-based typing. The prospective study material was composed of cDNA or gDNA derived from T cells, B-cell-depleted T cells, or PBMCs. Samples came from the ongoing ImmuneRACE study (first 160 participants) plus 1,254 subjects from 6 global collaborators. The repertoires were made available in a free public database intended to serve as a resource for research on the immune response to SARS-CoV-2.

The immunoSEQ Assay, a bias-controlled multiplex PCR, was used to amplify TCRbeta CDR3 regions from genomic DNA. In the paper's pipeline: The number of nucleated cells in each sample was estimated by amplification of reference gene primers within the assay. Sequence reads were collapsed and filtered to measure the absolute abundance of every unique TCRbeta CDR3 rearrangement. Productive Simpson clonality was computed per sample as the square root of Simpson's diversity index over productive rearrangements. TCRdb obtained this table from immuneACCESS and retained in-frame rearrangements with V and J assigned. These tables miss some clones; where compared with another copy, unresolved V genes account for less than half of the shortfall, and the remainder is unexplained. From that table come the V and J calls and clone size; the DNA was used to work out D and trimming. The sample yields around 52,000 clones; 80% to 90% were counted once. The ten largest make up around 5.2% of the sample.

With regard to this clone: It lacks a known antigen. No clone much larger than this one lies a single base away; base qualities are absent.

Counted from cysteine to phenylalanine, this CDR3 has 16 amino acids. CDR3 DNA is the only sequence kept; it has 48 bases, read in frame from the first base. What the research found in general, with its limitations: The quantity of clinical and demographic metadata differed by source and by participant and was supplied without curation.

Whole blood was collected in K2EDTA tubes by collaborating institutions according to the institutions' own protocols. For TCRbeta analysis, collaborator samples were shipped as frozen whole blood, as isolated PBMCs, or as DNA extracted from either sample type. This TCR was recovered from a human donor in a cohort sampled during active COVID-19. Sequencing was carried out using peripheral blood. The chain was built from TRBV7-5 and TRBJ1-5; the table calls TRBD1, which could not be checked here. TRBV7-5 has pseudogene status. The CDR3 corresponds to CVRSPRGLNSNQPQHF. The nucleotide sequence is given as TGTGTCAGAAGCCCCAGGGGTCTTAATAGCAATCAGCCCCAGCATTTT.